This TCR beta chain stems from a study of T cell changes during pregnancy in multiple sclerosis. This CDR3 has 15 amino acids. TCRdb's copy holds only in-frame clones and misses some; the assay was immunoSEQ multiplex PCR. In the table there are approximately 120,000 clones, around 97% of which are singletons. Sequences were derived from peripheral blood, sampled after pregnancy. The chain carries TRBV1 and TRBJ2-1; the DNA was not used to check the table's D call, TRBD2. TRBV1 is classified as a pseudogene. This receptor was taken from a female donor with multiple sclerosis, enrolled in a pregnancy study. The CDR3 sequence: CTSSPWRAPYNEQFF. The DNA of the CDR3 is TGCACCAGCAGCCCCTGGAGGGCCCCCTACAATGAGCAGTTCTTC.